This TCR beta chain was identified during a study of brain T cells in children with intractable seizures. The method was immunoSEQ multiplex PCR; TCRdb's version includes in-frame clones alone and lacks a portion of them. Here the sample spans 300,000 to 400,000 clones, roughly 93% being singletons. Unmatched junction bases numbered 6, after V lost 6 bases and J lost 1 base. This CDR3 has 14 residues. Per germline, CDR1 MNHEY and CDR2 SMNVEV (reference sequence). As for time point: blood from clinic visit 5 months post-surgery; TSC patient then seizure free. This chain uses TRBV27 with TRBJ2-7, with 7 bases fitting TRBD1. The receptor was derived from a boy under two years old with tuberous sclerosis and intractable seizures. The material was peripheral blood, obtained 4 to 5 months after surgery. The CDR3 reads CASRRGQRSYEQYF. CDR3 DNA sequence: TGTGCCAGCAGAAGGGGACAGCGATCCTACGAGCAGTACTTC.